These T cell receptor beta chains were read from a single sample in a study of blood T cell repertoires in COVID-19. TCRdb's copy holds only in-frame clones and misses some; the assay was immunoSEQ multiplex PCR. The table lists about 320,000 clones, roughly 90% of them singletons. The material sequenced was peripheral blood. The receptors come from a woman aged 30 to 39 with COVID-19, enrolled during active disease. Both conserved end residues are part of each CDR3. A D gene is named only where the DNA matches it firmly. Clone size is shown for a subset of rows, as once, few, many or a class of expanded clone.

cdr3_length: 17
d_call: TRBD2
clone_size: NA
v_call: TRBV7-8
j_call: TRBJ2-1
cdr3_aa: CASSLGTSARPYNEQFF
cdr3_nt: TGTGCCAGCAGCTTAGGGACTAGCGCGCGACCCTACAATGAGCAGTTCTTC

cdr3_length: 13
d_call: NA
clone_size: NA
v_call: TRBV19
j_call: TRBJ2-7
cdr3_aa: CASSLAPGREQYF
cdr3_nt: TGTGCCAGTAGTCTCGCCCCAGGGCGGGAGCAGTACTTC

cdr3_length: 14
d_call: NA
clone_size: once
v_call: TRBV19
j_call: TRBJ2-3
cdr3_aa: CASSSSYGTDTQYF
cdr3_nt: TGTGCCAGTAGTTCGTCCTATGGCACAGATACGCAGTATTTT

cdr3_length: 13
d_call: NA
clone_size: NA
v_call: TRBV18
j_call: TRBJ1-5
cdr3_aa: CASSSRDYQPQHF
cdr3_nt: TGTGCCAGCTCGAGCAGGGATTACCAGCCCCAGCATTTT

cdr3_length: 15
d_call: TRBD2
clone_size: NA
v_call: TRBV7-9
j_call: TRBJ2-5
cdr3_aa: CASSLGLAEEETQYF
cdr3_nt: TGTGCCAGCAGCTTAGGCCTAGCGGAGGAAGAGACCCAGTACTTC

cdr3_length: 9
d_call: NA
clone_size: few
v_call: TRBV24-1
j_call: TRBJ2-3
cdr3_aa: CAYGDTQYF
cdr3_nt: TGTGCCTACGGGGATACGCAGTATTTT

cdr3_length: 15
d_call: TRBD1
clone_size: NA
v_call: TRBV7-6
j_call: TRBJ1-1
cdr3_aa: CASSLGQGLNTEAFF
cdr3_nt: TGTGCCAGCAGCTTAGGACAGGGACTGAACACTGAAGCTTTCTTT

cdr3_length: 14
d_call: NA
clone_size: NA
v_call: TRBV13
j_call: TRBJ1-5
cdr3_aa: CASSLRGANQPQHF
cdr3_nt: TGTGCCAGCAGCTTACGGGGGGCCAATCAGCCCCAGCATTTT

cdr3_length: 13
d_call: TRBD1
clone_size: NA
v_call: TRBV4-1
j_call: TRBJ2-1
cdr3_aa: CASSQALRQGKFF
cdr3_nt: TGCGCCAGCAGCCAAGCCCTTCGACAGGGGAAATTCTTC

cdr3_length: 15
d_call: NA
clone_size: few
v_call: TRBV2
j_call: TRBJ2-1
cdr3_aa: CASSRGGHLYNEQFF
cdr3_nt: TGTGCCAGCAGTCGCGGGGGCCATCTCTACAATGAGCAGTTCTTC

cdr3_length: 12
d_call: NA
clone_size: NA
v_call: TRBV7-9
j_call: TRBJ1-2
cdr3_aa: CASSWGQSGYTF
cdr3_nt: TGTGCCAGCAGCTGGGGGCAATCGGGCTACACCTTC

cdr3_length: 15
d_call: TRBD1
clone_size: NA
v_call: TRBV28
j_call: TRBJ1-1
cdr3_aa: CASSSTGGPYTEAFF
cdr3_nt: TGTGCCAGCAGTTCCACAGGGGGCCCATACACTGAAGCTTTCTTT

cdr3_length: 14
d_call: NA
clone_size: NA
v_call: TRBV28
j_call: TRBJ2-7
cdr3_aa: CASSPRQAPYEQYF
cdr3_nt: TGTGCCAGCAGTCCGCGACAGGCCCCCTACGAGCAGTACTTC

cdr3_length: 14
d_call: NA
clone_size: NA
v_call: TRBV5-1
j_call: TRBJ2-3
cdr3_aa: CASSPDRGSDTQYF
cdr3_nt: TGCGCCAGCAGCCCCGATCGGGGGTCAGATACGCAGTATTTT

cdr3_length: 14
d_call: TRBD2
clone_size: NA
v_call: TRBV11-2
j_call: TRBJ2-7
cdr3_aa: CASSLAGDGYEQYF
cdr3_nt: TGTGCCAGCAGCTTGGCGGGAGACGGTTACGAGCAGTACTTC